The 14 T cell receptor beta chains presented below share a single source sample, sequenced in a study of cytomegalovirus exposure and HLA in healthy donors. The PCR ran on 60 Vbeta and 13 Jbeta primers. Assay used: immunoSEQ multiplex PCR; TCRdb lists only in-frame clones, some missing. The sample's table shows 200,000 to 250,000 clones. Sample: PBMCs. The source is a girl aged 2 to 10 in good health and CMV-seropositive.

The V call is TRBV6-5, the J call TRBJ2-2; maybe TRBD1 (6 bases). The CDR3 has 12 residues. Germline V gene lookup returns CDR1 MNHEY and CDR2 SVGAGI. V lost 6 bases and J 5 bases, leaving 7 bases between the germline ends. The DNA for the CDR3 is TGTGCCAGCAGCAGGGGTACCGGGGAGCTGTTTTTT. It encodes CASSRGTGELFF.

J is TRBJ2-5 and V is TRBV27; 11 nucleotides match TRBD2. The J call is doubtful: the DNA matches TRBJ2-7 better. Germline loops: CDR1 MNHEY, CDR2 SMNVEV (reference sequence). The CDR3 runs to 17 residues. The chain's CDR3 is CASSLSRGLAVSYEQYF. The CDR3 DNA is TGTGCCAGCAGTTTATCTAGGGGACTAGCGGTTTCCTACGAGCAGTACTTC.

The V call is TRBV10-3, the J call TRBJ2-3; tentatively, D is TRBD2 (6 bases). V was clipped by 0 bases and J by 8 bases, with 18 bases between them. The CDR3 is made up of 16 amino acids. Germline V gives CDR1 ENHRY, CDR2 SYGVKD. The CDR3 DNA is TGTGCCATCAGTGAGTCACGCGGGACGGATGGAGTTACGCAGTATTTT. Translated, it gives CAISESRGTDGVTQYF.

The rearrangement links TRBV15 to TRBJ1-4; D is ambiguous. The CDR3 is 14 amino acids. Germline-derived CDR1 and CDR2 are LNHNV and YYDKDF (reference sequence). The V and J ends lost 0 bases and 4 bases respectively, with 6 bases between them. CDR3 nucleotides: TGTGCCACCAGCAGAGAACAGAGTAATGAAAAACTGTTTTTT. This codes for CATSREQSNEKLFF.

V usage is TRBV25-1 and J usage is TRBJ2-5, with 9 nucleotides matching TRBD2. The CDR3 length is 13 residues. The trim removed 4 bases at V and 4 bases at J, leaving 1 base unmatched. Germline loops: CDR1 MGHDK, CDR2 SYGVNS. CDR3 DNA sequence: TGTGCCAGCAGTGTTAGCGGGAGAGAGACCCAGTACTTC. This translates into CASSVSGRETQYF.

This chain joins TRBV10-1 and TRBJ2-1, with a weak D call TRBD2 (5 bases). This CDR3 region has 13 residues. Germline V gene lookup returns CDR1 WNHNN and CDR2 SYGVQD (reference sequence). V was trimmed by 4 bases and J by 1 base, leaving 5 bases between them. In DNA, the CDR3 is TGCGCCAGCAGTGCGGGATCCTACAATGAGCAGTTCTTC. As protein: CASSAGSYNEQFF.

The chain combines TRBV9 with TRBJ2-3, with D possibly being TRBD2 (5 bases). The CDR3 covers 13 residues. Trimming took off 3 bases at V and 2 bases at J, with 7 bases between the two ends. CDR1 and CDR2 (germline): SGDLS, YYNGEE. The CDR3 region is CASSARDTDTQYF. CDR3 bases: TGTGCCAGCAGCGCTCGGGACACAGATACGCAGTATTTT.

The genes are TRBV23-1 and TRBJ2-7; 8 positions match TRBD1. TRBV23-1 is designated an ORF whose function remains uncertain. Losses at the gene ends were 4 bases for V and 2 bases for J; bases not matched to a gene: 7. This CDR3 is built from 15 residues. Here the CDR3 DNA reads TGCGCCAGCAGTCCCCGGGACAGGAAGACCTACGAGCAGTACTTC. It yields the protein CASSPRDRKTYEQYF.

The V gene is TRBV4-1, the J gene TRBJ1-6; D is perhaps TRBD1 (6 bases). V dropped 3 bases and J dropped 7 bases, with 16 bases sitting between them. The CDR3 contains 16 residues. Germline V lookup: CDR1 MGHRA, CDR2 YSYEKL. CDR3 sequence: CASSQAPTGSNSPLHF. The CDR3 DNA is TGCGCCAGCAGCCAGGCCCCCACAGGGTCCAATTCACCCCTCCACTTT.

The rearrangement uses TRBV30 and TRBJ2-2; TRBD2 matches at 8 bases. The junction had 8 bases not matched to a gene; V was cut back by 0 bases and J by 5 bases. This CDR3 is built from 16 residues. CDR1 is GTSNPN, CDR2 SVGIG, per germline (reference sequence). For the CDR3, the DNA is TGTGCCTGGAGTGTAAAGGCGGGAGGACGGACCGGGGAGCTGTTTTTT. Protein: CAWSVKAGGRTGELFF.

The genes are TRBV4-1 and TRBJ1-1, with D tentatively TRBD1 (5 bases). V lost 4 bases and J 2 bases, leaving 14 bases between the germline ends. The CDR3 extends over 15 amino acids. Germline V gene data show CDR1 as MGHRA and CDR2 as YSYEKL. This CDR3 reads CASSPDPGLNTEAFF. The DNA of the CDR3 is TGCGCCAGCAGCCCTGACCCAGGGTTAAACACTGAAGCTTTCTTT.

The chain recombines TRBV5-1 with TRBJ1-5; D ambiguous. V was clipped by 0 bases and J by 3 bases, with 7 bases between them. This CDR3 is built from 14 residues. Germline-derived CDR1 and CDR2 are SGHRS and YFSETQ. Here the CDR3 reads CASSLDGYNQPQHF. The CDR3 coding sequence is TGCGCCAGCAGCTTGGACGGGTACAATCAGCCCCAGCATTTT.

This rearrangement joins TRBV28 to TRBJ2-7; TRBD1 might be the D (6 bases). There are 14 residues in the CDR3. V shed 7 bases and J shed 4 bases, with 17 bases lying between them. Germline V gives CDR1 MDHEN, CDR2 SYDVKM. CDR3 bases: TGTGCCAGCACCCACCGGACAGTTCGATACGAGCAGTACTTC. Amino acids: CASTHRTVRYEQYF.

The chain combines TRBV11-2 with TRBJ1-1; no clear D gene. Trimming cost V 0 bases and J 3 bases, with 14 bases left between them. Looked up from germline, CDR1 is SGHAT and CDR2 is FQNNGV. The CDR3 runs to 16 residues. The CDR3 nucleotides read TGTGCCAGCAGCTTAGATCCCACAGTTCGCTACACTGAAGCTTTCTTT. Protein product: CASSLDPTVRYTEAFF.